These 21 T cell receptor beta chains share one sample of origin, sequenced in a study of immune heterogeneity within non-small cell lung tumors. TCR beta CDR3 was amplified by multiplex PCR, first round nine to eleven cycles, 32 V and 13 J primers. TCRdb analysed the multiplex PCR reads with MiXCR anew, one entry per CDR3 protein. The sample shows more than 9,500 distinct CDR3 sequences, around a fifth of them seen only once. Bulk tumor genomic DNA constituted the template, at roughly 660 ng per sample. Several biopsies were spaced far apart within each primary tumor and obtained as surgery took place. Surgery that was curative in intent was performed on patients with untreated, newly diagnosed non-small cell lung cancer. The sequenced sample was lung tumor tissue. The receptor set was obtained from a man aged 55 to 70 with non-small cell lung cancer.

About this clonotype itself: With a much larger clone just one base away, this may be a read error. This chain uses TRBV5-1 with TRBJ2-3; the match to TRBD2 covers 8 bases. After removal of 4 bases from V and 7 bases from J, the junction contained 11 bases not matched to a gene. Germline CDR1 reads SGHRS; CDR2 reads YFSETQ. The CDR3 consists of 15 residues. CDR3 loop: CASSPARTSTYTQYF. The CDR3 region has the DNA TGCGCCAGCAGCCCGGCCCGGACTAGCACTTATACGCAGTATTTT.

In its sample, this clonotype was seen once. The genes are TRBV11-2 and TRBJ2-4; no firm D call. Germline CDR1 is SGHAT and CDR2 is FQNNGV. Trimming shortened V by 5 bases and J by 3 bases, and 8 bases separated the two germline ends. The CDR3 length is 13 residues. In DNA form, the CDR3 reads TGTGCCAGCAGCAACCTAGACAAAAACATTCAGTACTTC. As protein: CASSNLDKNIQYF.

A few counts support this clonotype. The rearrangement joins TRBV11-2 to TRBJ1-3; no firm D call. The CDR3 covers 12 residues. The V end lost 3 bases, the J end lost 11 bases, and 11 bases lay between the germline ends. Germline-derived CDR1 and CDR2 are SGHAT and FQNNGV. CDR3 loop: CASSFVTGSIYF. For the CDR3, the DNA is TGTGCCAGCAGCTTTGTGACGGGGTCCATATATTTT.

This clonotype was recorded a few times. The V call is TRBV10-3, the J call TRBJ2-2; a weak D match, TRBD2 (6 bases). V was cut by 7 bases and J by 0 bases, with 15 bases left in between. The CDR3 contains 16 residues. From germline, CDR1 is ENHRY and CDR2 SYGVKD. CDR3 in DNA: TGTGCCATCAACCCTAGGGCGGGAACGAACACCGGGGAGCTGTTTTTT. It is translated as CAINPRAGTNTGELFF.

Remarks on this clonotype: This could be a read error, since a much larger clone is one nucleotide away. Here the CDR3 reads CASSLSGLATRTWGGYTF. CDR3 DNA: TGTGCCAGCAGCTTGTCGGGTTTGGCCACAAGGACATGGGGCGGCTACACCTTC. The rearrangement links TRBV5-8 to TRBJ1-2; tentatively, D is TRBD1 (5 bases). The ends were cut back, 1 base at V and 8 bases at J, with 27 bases in the middle. The CDR3 consists of 18 residues. CDR1 is SGHTS and CDR2 is YDEGEE in the germline V gene.

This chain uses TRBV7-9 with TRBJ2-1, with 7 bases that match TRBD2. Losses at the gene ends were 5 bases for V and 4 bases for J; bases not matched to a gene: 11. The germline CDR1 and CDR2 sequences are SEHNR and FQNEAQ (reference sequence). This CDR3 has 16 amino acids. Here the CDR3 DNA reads TGTGCCAGCAGCCCCCTTTGGGCGGGAGTATACAATGAGCAGTTCTTC. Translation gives CASSPLWAGVYNEQFF.

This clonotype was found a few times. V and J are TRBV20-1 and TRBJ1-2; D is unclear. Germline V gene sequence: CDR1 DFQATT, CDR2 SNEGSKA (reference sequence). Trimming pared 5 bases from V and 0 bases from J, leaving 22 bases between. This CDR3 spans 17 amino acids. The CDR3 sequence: CSASPLKTARTNYGYTF. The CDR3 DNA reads TGCAGTGCTTCCCCGCTGAAAACAGCTAGGACTAACTATGGCTACACCTTC.

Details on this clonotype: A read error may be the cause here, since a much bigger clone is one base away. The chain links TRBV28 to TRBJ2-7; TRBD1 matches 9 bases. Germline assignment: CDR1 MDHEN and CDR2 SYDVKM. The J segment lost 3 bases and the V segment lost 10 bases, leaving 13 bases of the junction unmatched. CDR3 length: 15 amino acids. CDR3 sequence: CANTFGDREVYEQYF. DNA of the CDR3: TGTGCCAACACCTTCGGGGACAGGGAGGTCTACGAGCAGTACTTC.

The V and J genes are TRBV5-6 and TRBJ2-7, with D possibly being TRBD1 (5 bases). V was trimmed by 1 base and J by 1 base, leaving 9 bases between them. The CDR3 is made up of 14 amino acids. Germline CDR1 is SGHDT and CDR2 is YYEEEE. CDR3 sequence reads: CASSLYRQSYEQYF. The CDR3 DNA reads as TGTGCCAGCAGCTTGTATAGACAGTCCTACGAGCAGTACTTC.

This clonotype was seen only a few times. Here the CDR3 DNA reads TGTGCCAGCAGTGAGGGATTCTATGGCTACACCTTC. This gives the protein CASSEGFYGYTF. This chain connects TRBV6-1 to TRBJ1-2; D ambiguous. There are 12 residues in the CDR3. V was clipped by 3 bases and J by 4 bases, with 6 bases between them. CDR1 MNHNS and CDR2 SASEGT come from the germline V gene.

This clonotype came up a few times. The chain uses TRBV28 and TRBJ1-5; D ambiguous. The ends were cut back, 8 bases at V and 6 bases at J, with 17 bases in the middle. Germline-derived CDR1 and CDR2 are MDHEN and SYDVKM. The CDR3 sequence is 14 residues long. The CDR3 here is CASGTVGPGQPQHF. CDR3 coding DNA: TGTGCCAGCGGAACGGTAGGGCCCGGTCAGCCCCAGCATTTT.

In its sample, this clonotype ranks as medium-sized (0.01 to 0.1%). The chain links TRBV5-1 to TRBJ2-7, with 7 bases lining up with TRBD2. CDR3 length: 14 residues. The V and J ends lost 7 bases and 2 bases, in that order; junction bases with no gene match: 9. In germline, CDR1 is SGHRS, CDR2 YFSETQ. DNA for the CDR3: TGCGCCAGCTCCTGGGGGGGGTTAGCCTACGAGCAGTACTTC. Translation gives CASSWGGLAYEQYF. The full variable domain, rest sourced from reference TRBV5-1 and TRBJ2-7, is KAGVTQTPRYLIKTRGQQVTLSCSPISGHRSVSWYQQTPGQGLQFLFEYFSETQRNKGNFPGRFSGRQFSNSRSEMNVSTLELGDSALYLCASSWGGLAYEQYFGPGTRLTVT.

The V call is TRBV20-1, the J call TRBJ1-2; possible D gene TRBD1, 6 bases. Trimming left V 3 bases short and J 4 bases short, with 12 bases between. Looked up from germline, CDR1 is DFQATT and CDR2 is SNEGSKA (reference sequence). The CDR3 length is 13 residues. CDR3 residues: CSASSGGFYGYTF. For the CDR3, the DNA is TGCAGTGCTAGTTCCGGGGGCTTCTATGGCTACACCTTC.

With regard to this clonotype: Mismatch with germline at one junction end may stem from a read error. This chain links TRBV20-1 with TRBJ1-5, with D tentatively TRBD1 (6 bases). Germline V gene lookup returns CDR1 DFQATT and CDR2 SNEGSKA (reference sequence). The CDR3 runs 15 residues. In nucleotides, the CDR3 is TGCAGTGTTAGATTGGGGGCGCGAGGCAATCAGCCCCAGCATTTT. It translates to CSVRLGARGNQPQHF.

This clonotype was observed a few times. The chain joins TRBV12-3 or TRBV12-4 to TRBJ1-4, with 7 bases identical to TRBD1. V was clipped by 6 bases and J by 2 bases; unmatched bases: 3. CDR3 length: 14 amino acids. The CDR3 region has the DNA TGTGCCAGCAGGCCGGGACAGACTAATGAAAAACTGTTTTTT. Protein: CASRPGQTNEKLFF.

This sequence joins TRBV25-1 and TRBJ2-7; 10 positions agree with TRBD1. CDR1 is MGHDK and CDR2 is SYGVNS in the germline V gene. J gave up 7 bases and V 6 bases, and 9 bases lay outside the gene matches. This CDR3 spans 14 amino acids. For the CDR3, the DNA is TGTGCCAGCAGGGATGCCGGGACAGGGGTAGAGCAGTACTTC. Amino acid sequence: CASRDAGTGVEQYF.

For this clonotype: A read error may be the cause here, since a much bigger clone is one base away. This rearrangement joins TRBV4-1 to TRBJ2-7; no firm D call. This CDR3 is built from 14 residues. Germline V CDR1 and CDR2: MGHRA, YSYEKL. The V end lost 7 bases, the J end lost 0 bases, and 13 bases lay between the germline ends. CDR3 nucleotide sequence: TGCGCCAGCATCCAGCCGTTGAGCTCCTACGAGCAGTACTTC. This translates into CASIQPLSSYEQYF.

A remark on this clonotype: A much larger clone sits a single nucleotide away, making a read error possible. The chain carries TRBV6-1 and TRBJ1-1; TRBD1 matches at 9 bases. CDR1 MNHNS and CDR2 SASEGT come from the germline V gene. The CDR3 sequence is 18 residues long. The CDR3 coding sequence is TGTGCCGGCAGTGAAGTTTTAGGAACAGGGGGCAAGAACACTGAAGCTTTCTTT. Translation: CAGSEVLGTGGKNTEAFF.

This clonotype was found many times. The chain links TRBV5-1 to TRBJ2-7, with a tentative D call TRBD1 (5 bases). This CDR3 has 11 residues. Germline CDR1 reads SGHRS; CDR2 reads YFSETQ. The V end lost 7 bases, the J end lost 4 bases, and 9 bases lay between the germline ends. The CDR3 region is CASQGLYEQYF. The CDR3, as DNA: TGCGCCAGCCAGGGCCTTTACGAGCAGTACTTC.

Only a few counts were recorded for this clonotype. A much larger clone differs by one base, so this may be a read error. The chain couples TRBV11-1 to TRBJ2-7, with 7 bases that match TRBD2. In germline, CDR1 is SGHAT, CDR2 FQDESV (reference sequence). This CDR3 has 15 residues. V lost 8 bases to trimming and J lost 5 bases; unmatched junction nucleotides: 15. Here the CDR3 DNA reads TGTGCCAGCGGCACCCTTGGAGATCGGGGGGACGAGCAGTACTTC. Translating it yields CASGTLGDRGDEQYF.

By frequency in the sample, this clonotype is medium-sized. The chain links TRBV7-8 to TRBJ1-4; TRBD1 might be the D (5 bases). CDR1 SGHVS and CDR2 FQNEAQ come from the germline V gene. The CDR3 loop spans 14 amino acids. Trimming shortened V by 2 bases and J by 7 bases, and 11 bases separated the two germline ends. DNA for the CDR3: TGTGCCAGCAGCTTACCTCCGAGGGGTGAAAAACTGTTTTTT. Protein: CASSLPPRGEKLFF.